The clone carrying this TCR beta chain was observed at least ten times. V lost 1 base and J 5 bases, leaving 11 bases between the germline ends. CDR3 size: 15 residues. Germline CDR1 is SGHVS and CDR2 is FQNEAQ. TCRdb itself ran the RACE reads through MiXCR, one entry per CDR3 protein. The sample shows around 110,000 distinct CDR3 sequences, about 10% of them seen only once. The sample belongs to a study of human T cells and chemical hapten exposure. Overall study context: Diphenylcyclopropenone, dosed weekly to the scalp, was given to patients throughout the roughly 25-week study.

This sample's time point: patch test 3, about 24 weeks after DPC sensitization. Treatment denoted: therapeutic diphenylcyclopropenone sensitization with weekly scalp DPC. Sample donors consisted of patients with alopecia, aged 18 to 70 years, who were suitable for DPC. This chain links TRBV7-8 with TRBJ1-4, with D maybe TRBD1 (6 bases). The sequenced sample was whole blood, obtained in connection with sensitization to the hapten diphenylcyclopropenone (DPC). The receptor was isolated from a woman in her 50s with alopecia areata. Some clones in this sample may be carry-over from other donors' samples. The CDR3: CASSLDRGTNEKLFF. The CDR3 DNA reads TGTGCCAGCAGCTTAGATAGAGGGACAAATGAAAAACTGTTTTTT.